These 27 T cell receptor beta chains came from one sample sequenced in a study of blood T cells in healthy people across ages. It was with a sample-barcoded 5' primer and a J-beta primer mix that a second PCR of roughly 7 to 12 cycles was run. One entry per CDR3 protein, called by TCRdb with MiXCR from the 5' RACE reads. The sample records roughly 680,000 distinct CDR3 sequences, 52% being singletons. Material: blood. The receptors here all came from a woman of 80 years or more in good health.

This clonotype has a single count. The CDR3 DNA follows: TGTGCCACCTTACATGGGGGAGATGAGCAGTACTTC. Translation gives CATLHGGDEQYF. The rearrangement joins TRBV6-1 to TRBJ2-7; TRBD1 or TRBD2 may be the D gene (5 bases each). The CDR3 covers 12 residues. Germline-derived CDR1 and CDR2 are MNHNS and SASEGT. The ends were cut back, 10 bases at V and 7 bases at J, with 17 bases in the middle.

This clonotype has at least ten counts. The CDR3 protein is CASSLVSGTPYEQFF. The DNA of the CDR3 is TGTGCCAGCAGCTTAGTTAGCGGGACCCCTTATGAGCAGTTCTTC. This sequence joins TRBV7-3 and TRBJ2-1; 8 nucleotides match TRBD2. The CDR3 spans 15 residues. Germline-derived CDR1 and CDR2 are SGHTA and FQGTGA. V gave up 2 bases and J gave up 8 bases; unmatched junction bases: 8.

At least ten counts were recorded for this clonotype. This chain connects TRBV6-5 to TRBJ1-5; D remains unclear. Germline loops: CDR1 MNHEY, CDR2 SVGAGI. The CDR3 sequence is 14 residues long. V shed 5 bases and J shed 2 bases, with 10 bases lying between them. CDR3 region: CASSREGGNQPQHF. The CDR3 coding sequence is TGTGCCAGCAGTCGGGAGGGCGGCAATCAGCCCCAGCATTTT.

The rearrangement joins TRBV2 to TRBJ2-5; TRBD1 matches 8 bases. The closer fit of TRBJ2-7 to the DNA end suggests the J call may be wrong. Germline lookup yields CDR1 SNHLY and CDR2 FYNNEI. The CDR3 has 14 amino acids. CDR3 loop: CASSAPTGTGEQYF. The CDR3 DNA sequence: TGTGCCAGCAGTGCCCCGACAGGGACAGGCGAGCAGTACTTC.

This clonotype was observed a handful of times. The V call is TRBV7-2, the J call TRBJ2-3, with D uncertain. This CDR3 comprises 15 residues. The V and J ends lost 0 bases and 1 base respectively, with 8 bases between them. CDR1 SGHTA and CDR2 FQGNSA come from the germline V gene. CDR3 sequence (DNA): TGTGCCAGCAGCTTAGCGGCGGTGGGCACAGATACGCAGTATTTT. Residues: CASSLAAVGTDTQYF.

This clonotype was picked up a small number of times. This sequence joins TRBV20-1 and TRBJ2-3, with 11 bases aligning to TRBD2. The CDR3 covers 17 residues. Trimming at V came to 0 bases and at J to 14 bases, leaving 19 bases not matched to a gene. Germline values: CDR1 DFQATT, CDR2 SNEGSKA (reference sequence). The CDR3 DNA is TGCAGTGCTAGAGATACGGGCCTAGCGGGAGGAAGGGTGCGATGGTATTTT. It codes for CSARDTGLAGGRVRWYF.

CDR3 residues: CASSRGLDGYTF. CDR3 nucleotide sequence: TGTGCCAGCTCCCGAGGCCTAGATGGCTACACCTTC. The chain recombines TRBV12-3 or TRBV12-4 with TRBJ1-2; no definite D call. CDR3 length equals 12 residues. V dropped 8 bases and J dropped 6 bases, with 13 bases sitting between them.

Of note for this clonotype: A junction boundary mismatches the germline segment, possibly from a read error. CDR3 in amino acids: CASSLAQGKYEQFF. CDR3 nucleotides: TGTGCCAGCAGCCTAGCGCAGGGAAAATATGAGCAGTTCTTC. This rearrangement joins TRBV7-2 to TRBJ2-1, with D possibly matching TRBD2 (6 bases). Germline V gives CDR1 SGHTA, CDR2 FQGNSA. This CDR3 comprises 14 residues.

The CDR3 sequence is CASRQLGGASYNSPLHF. As DNA, the CDR3 is TGTGCCAGCCGACAACTGGGGGGCGCATCCTATAATTCACCCCTCCACTTT. The chain has TRBV18 and TRBJ1-6, with D tentatively TRBD1 (6 bases). The germline V and J ends were trimmed by 8 bases and 1 base, with 18 bases remaining between them. Germline CDR1 and CDR2: KGHSH and LQKENI. The CDR3 covers 17 residues.

This clonotype has just one count. The rearrangement links TRBV9 to TRBJ1-2, with 10 bases matching TRBD1. With 3 bases clipped from V and 4 bases from J, the junction kept 3 bases outside the gene matches. This CDR3 region has 14 residues. From germline, CDR1 is SGDLS and CDR2 YYNGEE. The CDR3 sequence is CASSGTGGSYGYTF. CDR3 nucleotide sequence: TGTGCCAGCAGCGGGACAGGGGGATCCTATGGCTACACCTTC.

In its sample, this clonotype was seen many times. The chain links TRBV12-3 or TRBV12-4 to TRBJ2-1; 7 bases align to TRBD2. The CDR3 is 15 amino acids. V dropped 7 bases and J dropped 2; count of bases not matched to a gene: 8. For the CDR3, the DNA is TGTGCCAGCAACGAGCGGGGAGGCCCCTACAATGAGCAGTTCTTC. As protein: CASNERGGPYNEQFF.

This clonotype was counted a few times. The rearrangement uses TRBV6-6 and TRBJ1-2; unclear D gene. Per germline, CDR1 MNHNY and CDR2 SVGAGI (reference sequence). There are 13 residues in the CDR3. V lost 6 bases and J lost 8, with 16 bases in between. CDR3 DNA sequence: TGTGCCAGCAGCCCTGACGGACTGAGGGGCTACACCTTC. Encoded protein: CASSPDGLRGYTF.

The chain employs TRBV6-5 and TRBJ1-2, with a possible D match to TRBD1 (5 bases). The V gene lost 10 bases and the J gene lost 6 bases, with 15 bases spanning the gap. This CDR3 spans 12 amino acids. Germline V gene data show CDR1 as MNHEY and CDR2 as SVGAGI. CDR3 sequence reads: CATQEGRNGYTF. The CDR3, as DNA: TGTGCCACCCAGGAGGGGCGCAATGGCTACACCTTC.

J is TRBJ2-7 and V is TRBV4-3; possibly TRBD1 for D (5 bases). This CDR3 has 15 amino acids. V lost 1 base, J lost 3 bases, and 13 bases lay in between. The germline V gene encodes CDR1 LGHNA and CDR2 YSLEER. CDR3 DNA: TGCGCCAGCAGCCAAGTCGTACAGGAAAGCTACGAGCAGTACTTC. This encodes CASSQVVQESYEQYF.

On this clonotype itself: A much larger clone is a single base away; this may be a read error. The genes are TRBV3-1 and TRBJ2-7; possibly TRBD1 for D (6 bases). The CDR3 totals 14 residues. The germline V gene encodes CDR1 LGHDT and CDR2 YNNKEL (reference sequence). V gave up 5 bases and J gave up 3 bases, with 14 bases separating them. This chain's CDR3 is CASSYPQGHYEQYF. CDR3 nucleotides: TGTGCCAGCAGCTACCCCCAGGGGCACTACGAGCAGTACTTC.

Ten or more counts support this clonotype. The chain employs TRBV20-1 and TRBJ2-7; tentatively, D is TRBD1 (7 bases). Germline V gene data show CDR1 as DFQATT and CDR2 as SNEGSKA (reference sequence). The CDR3 runs 15 residues. V shed 3 bases and J shed 4 bases, with 19 bases lying between them. The CDR3 sequence is CSASILRGVGYEQYF. The CDR3 region has the DNA TGCAGTGCTAGTATCCTCAGGGGGGTTGGGTACGAGCAGTACTTC.

This clonotype was seen repeatedly, ten times or more. The rearrangement joins TRBV20-1 to TRBJ2-3, with D uncertain. Trimming removed 4 bases from V and 4 bases from J, with 15 bases in between. The length of the CDR3 is 14 residues. Per germline, CDR1 DFQATT and CDR2 SNEGSKA (reference sequence). The CDR3 DNA is TGCAGTGCTAAGAGAAACCCGGGTTCAGATACGCAGTATTTT. Its protein product is CSAKRNPGSDTQYF.

The chain is built from TRBV13 and TRBJ1-1; a weak D match, TRBD1 (5 bases). The V and J ends lost 9 bases and 8 bases respectively, with 19 bases between them. Per germline, CDR1 PRHDT and CDR2 FYEKMQ (reference sequence). The CDR3 is made up of 13 amino acids. CDR3 nucleotide sequence: TGTGCCAGTCTCCGGGACGGTGGAATAGAAGCTTTCTTT. Translation: CASLRDGGIEAFF. Supplemented by reference TRBV13 and TRBJ1-1, the full variable domain reads AAGVIQSPRHLIKEKRETATLKCYPIPRHDTVYWYQQGPGQDPQFLISFYEKMQSDKGSIPDRFSAQQFSDYHSELNMSSLELGDSALYFCASLRDGGIEAFFGQGTRLTVV.

This rearrangement joins TRBV2 to TRBJ2-5; D uncertain. The V and J ends lost 1 base and 3 bases respectively, with 9 bases between them. CDR1 and CDR2 from the germline V gene are SNHLY and FYNNEI. This CDR3 has 14 amino acids. CDR3 residues: CASSEVVGEETQYF. Here the CDR3 DNA reads TGTGCCAGCAGTGAAGTGGTGGGTGAAGAGACCCAGTACTTC.

This clonotype was recorded many times. This sequence joins TRBV5-4 and TRBJ2-5; D is tentatively TRBD1 or TRBD2 (5 bases each). Germline lookup yields CDR1 SGHNT and CDR2 YYREEE (reference sequence). CDR3 length: 13 amino acids. Trimming removed 4 bases from V and 11 bases from J, with 18 bases in between. In nucleotides, the CDR3 is TGTGCCAGCAGCGGGGTTCCGGGGCCTGAGCAGTACTTC. Protein: CASSGVPGPEQYF.

As to this clonotype: A read error is possible here, since a much larger clone lies one base away. The rearrangement links TRBV4-1 to TRBJ2-5; 9 nucleotides line up with TRBD2. CDR1 is MGHRA, CDR2 YSYEKL, per germline. The V gene end was trimmed by 0 bases and the J gene end by 7 bases; junction bases not matched to a gene: 15. There are 18 residues in the CDR3. CDR3 amino acids: CASSQEQGGLAGLGTQYF. The DNA for the CDR3 is TGCGCCAGCAGCCAAGAACAGGGCGGCCTAGCGGGATTAGGGACCCAGTACTTC.

On this clonotype: A much larger clone differs from this one at a single base, so this may be a read error. The genes are TRBV5-1 and TRBJ2-5, with 9 positions matching TRBD1. The germline V gene encodes CDR1 SGHRS and CDR2 YFSETQ. CDR3 length equals 14 residues. V trimming: 5 bases; J trimming: 11 bases; junction bases outside the gene matches: 13. CDR3 nucleotide sequence: TGCGCCAGCAGTCAGGGACAGGGTAGCAATGAGCAGTACTTC. This sequence encodes CASSQGQGSNEQYF.

V usage is TRBV20-1 and J usage is TRBJ2-3, with D unresolved. Germline V gives CDR1 DFQATT, CDR2 SNEGSKA (reference sequence). V shed 6 bases and J shed 4 bases, with 11 bases lying between them. This CDR3 region has 12 residues. CDR3 nucleotide sequence: TGCAGTGCCCGTCTTGGAGCAGATACGCAGTATTTT. This sequence encodes CSARLGADTQYF.

This clonotype was seen only a few times. A much larger clone sits a single nucleotide away, making a read error possible. The chain carries TRBV13 and TRBJ1-2; the D gene is possibly TRBD1 (5 bases). CDR3 length: 15 amino acids. Per germline, CDR1 PRHDT and CDR2 FYEKMQ (reference sequence). The V gene lost 3 bases and the J gene lost 2 bases, with 13 bases spanning the gap. CDR3 nucleotide sequence: TGTGCCAGCAGCTTGCGAGGCGCAGGGAACTATGGCTACACCTTC. Its translation: CASSLRGAGNYGYTF.

Details on this clonotype: Since a much larger clone is just one base distant, this may be a read error. The V call is TRBV6-1, the J call TRBJ2-5; TRBD2 matches at 12 bases. This CDR3 comprises 15 residues. V lost 5 bases to trimming and J lost 7 bases; unmatched junction nucleotides: 8. The germline V gene has CDR1 MNHNS and CDR2 SASEGT. CDR3 sequence reads: CASSSTSGGFGTQYF. In DNA form, the CDR3 reads TGTGCCAGCAGTTCGACTAGCGGGGGTTTTGGGACCCAGTACTTC.

The V call is TRBV21-1, the J call TRBJ2-3; no DNA check was done on the table's D call, TRBD2. TRBV21-1 is a known pseudogene. The CDR3 runs 15 residues. The DNA for the CDR3 is TGTGCCAGCCCCGGGACTAGCGGGACCACAGATACGCAGTATTTT. As protein: CASPGTSGTTDTQYF.

The rearrangement uses TRBV20-1 and TRBJ1-5; no definite D call. Germline CDR1 reads DFQATT; CDR2 reads SNEGSKA (reference sequence). The CDR3 is 13 amino acids. V shed 1 base and J shed 2 bases, with 6 bases lying between them. The CDR3 DNA is TGCAGTGCTAGAGGGGATGGCAATCAGCCCCAGCATTTT. Its translation: CSARGDGNQPQHF.